This T cell receptor (beta chain) was identified in a study of T cells in Graves' hyperthyroidism and ophthalmopathy. Study-wide context: Peripheral blood specimens were obtained at initial diagnosis, prior to any treatment. Study-wide points: Ophthalmopathy was predicted by the model a median of roughly 6.6 months ahead of onset.

Under 3 months was the duration of disease in ophthalmopathy patients, who also had a Clinical Activity Score of at least 3 and a NOSPECS grade of at least 4. Diagnoses used clinical symptoms, serum thyroxine and TRAb, thyroid ultrasound and orbital computed tomography. This clonotype was recorded many times. Its antigen is still unknown. The investigators amplified TCR beta CDR3 regions from RNA transcripts. RT-PCR in the first round (using the HTBI primer set) targeted the TCR CDR3. Each CDR3 protein gets one entry after TCRdb re-called the multiplex PCR reads with MiXCR. The data hold 400,000 to 600,000 distinct CDR3 sequences, with roughly a sixth observed a single time. This CDR3 spans 14 amino acids. V shed 5 bases, J shed 4 bases, and the junction held 5 bases outside the gene matches. Germline V gene sequence: CDR1 MNHEY, CDR2 SMNVEV (reference sequence).

Specimen: blood. The TCR was taken from a woman aged 25 to 39 with Graves' ophthalmopathy. The chain recombines TRBV27 with TRBJ1-1, with 9 bases fitting TRBD1. This CDR3 is CASSLQGAVTEAFF. The CDR3 DNA reads TGTGCCAGCAGTCTACAGGGGGCCGTCACTGAAGCTTTCTTT.